This TCR beta chain was recorded in a study of cytomegalovirus exposure and HLA in healthy donors. On the study more broadly: In terms of ancestry, the Caucasian-associated cluster contained about four fifths of the approximately 400 genotyped donors. Study-wide results and limits: Prediction of most subjects' HLA-A and HLA-B alleles by TCR beta sequences was reportedly accurate. In an earlier analysis, most TCR beta V segments were productive about 87% or about 30% of the time.

Vbeta (60) and Jbeta (13) primers were used in the PCR. Profiled with immunoSEQ multiplex PCR; TCRdb holds only in-frame clones, not every one. In the table there are about 150,000 clones, more than 60% of which are singletons. The donors were healthy bone marrow donors. This clone was counted at least ten times. The antigen is unknown. This CDR3 region has 11 residues. The V end was cut by 6 bases, the J end by 5 bases, with 8 bases between. Germline values: CDR1 SNHLY, CDR2 FYNNEI. V and J are TRBV2 and TRBJ2-7, with D perhaps TRBD2 (5 bases). This sequence originates from a woman aged 40-49 years in good health and CMV-seropositive. Sequences were obtained from PBMCs. CDR3 loop: CASRLEHEQYF. In nucleotides, the CDR3 is TGTGCCAGCAGACTAGAGCACGAGCAGTACTTC.